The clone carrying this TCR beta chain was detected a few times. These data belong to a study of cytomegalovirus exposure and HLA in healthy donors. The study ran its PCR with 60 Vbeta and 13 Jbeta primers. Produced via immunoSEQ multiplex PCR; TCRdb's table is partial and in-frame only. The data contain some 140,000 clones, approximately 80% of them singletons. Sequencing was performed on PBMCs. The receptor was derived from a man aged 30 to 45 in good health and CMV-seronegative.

The chain's CDR3 is CASSLVRATNEKLFF. The CDR3 DNA is TGTGCCAGCAGCTTAGTCAGGGCAACTAATGAAAAACTGTTTTTT. The chain couples TRBV7-2 to TRBJ1-4; D might be TRBD1 (5 bases). The V end lost 1 base, the J end lost 0 bases, and 6 bases lay between the germline ends. CDR1 and CDR2 from the germline V gene are SGHTA and FQGNSA. The CDR3 consists of 15 residues.